A single sample is the source of the 19 T cell receptor beta chains below, sequenced in a study of regulatory T cells in long-lasting Graves disease. The time point is: newly diagnosed GD, antithyroid drugs for less than 3 months. The TCR library used RNA extracted from PBMCs. For TCR beta, libraries came from iRepertoire HTBI primers and Arm-PCR of CDR3 regions. One entry per CDR3 protein results from TCRdb running MiXCR on the multiplex PCR reads. Of 550,000 to 700,000 distinct CDR3 sequences in the sample, about 16% were seen once. The sample was also linked to a second study, of T cells in Graves' hyperthyroidism and ophthalmopathy.

This specimen was peripheral blood mononuclear cells (PBMCs), taken at new diagnosis, from a patient treated with antithyroid drugs. The receptor source for this set is a man aged 18 to 35 with Graves disease.

This clonotype was picked up many times. The V gene is TRBV29-1, the J gene TRBJ2-7, with a possible D match to TRBD2 (6 bases). The CDR3 extends over 13 amino acids. Trimming stripped 1 base from V and 7 bases from J, with 14 bases between. Germline-derived CDR1 and CDR2 are SQVTM and ANQGSEA. The CDR3 loop is CSVEAAGGFEQYF. The CDR3 nucleotides are TGCAGCGTTGAAGCCGCCGGGGGTTTTGAGCAGTACTTC.

The chain links TRBV12-3 or TRBV12-4 to TRBJ2-2; D gene unclear. The V end was cut by 5 bases, the J end by 2 bases, with 15 bases between. The CDR3 loop spans 16 amino acids. The CDR3 reads CASSTWTETNTGELFF. The CDR3 DNA is TGTGCCAGCAGTACCTGGACGGAGACTAACACCGGGGAGCTGTTTTTT.

The chain carries TRBV14 and TRBJ1-3; unclear D gene. V lost 3 bases and J lost 0, with 12 bases in between. CDR1 and CDR2 (germline): SGHDN, FVKESK. The CDR3 is made up of 16 amino acids. CDR3 sequence (DNA): TGTGCCAGCAGCCACCGACGGTGGGGCTCTGGAAACACCATATATTTT. Amino acids: CASSHRRWGSGNTIYF.

The table lists this clonotype with many counts. The rearrangement links TRBV12-3 or TRBV12-4 to TRBJ2-1; D may be TRBD2 (6 bases). The CDR3 has 14 amino acids. Trimming pared 7 bases from V and 4 bases from J, leaving 14 bases between. The CDR3, as DNA: TGTGCCAGCACGACGGGAGTACGGTACAATGAGCAGTTCTTC. This encodes CASTTGVRYNEQFF.

This clonotype was seen many times. The rearrangement links TRBV11-2 to TRBJ2-3, with no clear D. V was shortened by 5 bases and J by 4 bases, with 16 bases between the two germline ends. The CDR3 totals 15 residues. CDR1 is SGHAT, CDR2 FQNNGV, per germline. Here the CDR3 DNA reads TGTGCCAGCAGCCTAGGCCGGTATAGCCCAGATACGCAGTATTTT. Encoded protein: CASSLGRYSPDTQYF.

This sequence joins TRBV10-3 and TRBJ1-1; D unclear. Germline CDR1 is ENHRY and CDR2 is SYGVKD. CDR3 length equals 13 residues. The V gene lost 11 bases and the J gene lost 11 bases, with 24 bases spanning the gap. The CDR3 DNA reads TGTGCCGCAGGACGTCAGGACGAAAGAGAGGCTTTCTTT. The encoded protein is CAAGRQDEREAFF.

In this sample, this clonotype turned up many times. The rearrangement joins TRBV12-3 or TRBV12-4 to TRBJ1-1, with D unresolved. The ends were cut back, 7 bases at V and 2 bases at J, with 8 bases in the middle. CDR3 length equals 12 residues. CDR3 in DNA: TGTGCCAGCACGGGCAGAAACACTGAAGCTTTCTTT. Translated: CASTGRNTEAFF.

V usage is TRBV5-6 and J usage is TRBJ1-1; 8 bases are shared with TRBD1. CDR3 length equals 15 residues. The V segment lost 4 bases and the J segment 3 bases; nucleotides outside the gene matches: 8. Germline V gene data show CDR1 as SGHDT and CDR2 as YYEEEE. CDR3 nucleotide sequence: TGTGCCAGCAGCCCCTCCGGACAGGGTGACACTGAAGCTTTCTTT. Translated, it gives CASSPSGQGDTEAFF.

The chain recombines TRBV19 with TRBJ2-1; 9 nucleotides line up with TRBD2. J was trimmed by 8 bases and V by 5 bases; bases with no gene match: 4. This CDR3 is built from 13 residues. Germline lookup yields CDR1 LNHDA and CDR2 SQIVND (reference sequence). CDR3 nucleotides: TGTGCCAGTAGTGCCGGGACTAGCCATGAGCAGTTCTTC. As protein: CASSAGTSHEQFF.

The chain joins TRBV13 to TRBJ2-5; D gene unclear. The V and J ends lost 1 base and 5 bases respectively, with 17 bases between them. Germline lookup yields CDR1 PRHDT and CDR2 FYEKMQ (reference sequence). CDR3 size: 16 residues. CDR3 sequence reads: CASSLALSKGEETQYF. The CDR3 coding sequence is TGTGCCAGCAGCTTAGCCCTCTCCAAGGGTGAGGAGACCCAGTACTTC. Based on the CDR3 plus reference TRBV13 and TRBJ2-5, the full variable domain is AAGVIQSPRHLIKEKRETATLKCYPIPRHDTVYWYQQGPGQDPQFLISFYEKMQSDKGSIPDRFSAQQFSDYHSELNMSSLELGDSALYFCASSLALSKGEETQYFGPGTRLLVL.

This clonotype was picked up many times. The V and J genes are TRBV12-3 or TRBV12-4 and TRBJ1-5; 8 bases are a match to TRBD1. The CDR3 has 14 residues. Trimming at V came to 7 bases and at J to 4 bases, leaving 6 bases not matched to a gene. CDR3 sequence (DNA): TGTGCCAGCACCCACGGACAGGGAAATCAGCCCCAGCATTTT. Its protein is CASTHGQGNQPQHF.

This clonotype was seen a handful of times. The V call is TRBV18, the J call TRBJ2-7, with 10 nucleotides matching TRBD1. The CDR3 runs 14 residues. CDR1 is KGHSH and CDR2 is LQKENI in the germline V gene. Germline trimming cut 3 bases from V and 2 bases from J; bases unmatched to any gene: 1. CDR3 protein: CASSPTGGPYEQYF. The DNA for the CDR3 is TGTGCCAGCTCACCGACAGGGGGCCCCTACGAGCAGTACTTC. Complete variable domain (other parts from reference TRBV18 and TRBJ2-7): NAGVMQNPRHLVRRRGQEARLRCSPMKGHSHVYWYRQLPEEGLKFMVYLQKENIIDESGMPKERFSAEFPKEGPSILRIQQVVRGDSAAYFCASSPTGGPYEQYFGPGTRLTVT.

The chain uses TRBV4-1 and TRBJ1-4, with 7 bases identical to TRBD1. Germline CDR1 and CDR2: MGHRA and YSYEKL. The CDR3 extends over 17 amino acids. The J segment lost 2 bases and the V segment lost 0 bases, leaving 6 bases of the junction unmatched. In nucleotides, the CDR3 is TGCGCCAGCAGCCAAGAGGGACAGCTGGCGACTAATGAAAAACTGTTTTTT. It translates to CASSQEGQLATNEKLFF.

This clonotype was counted only a few times. The J gene is TRBJ2-1, the V gene TRBV6-2 or TRBV6-3, with TRBD2 identical over 7 bases. The germline CDR1 and CDR2 sequences are MNHEY and SVGEGT. The V and J ends lost 6 bases and 3 bases, in that order; junction bases with no gene match: 8. This CDR3 comprises 15 residues. DNA for the CDR3: TGTGCCAGCAGCCGTCAGCGGGGCTACTACAATGAGCAGTTCTTC. It codes for CASSRQRGYYNEQFF.

This clonotype was detected a few times. The DNA of the CDR3 is TGTGCCATCAGTCCCCGGGACAGGAGCTCTGGAAACACCATATATTTT. It specifies CAISPRDRSSGNTIYF. This rearrangement joins TRBV10-3 to TRBJ1-3, with 8 bases lining up with TRBD1. The CDR3 runs 16 residues. In germline, CDR1 is ENHRY, CDR2 SYGVKD. V trimming: 5 bases; J trimming: 0 bases; junction bases outside the gene matches: 6.

This clonotype was detected many times. The chain has TRBV10-3 and TRBJ2-7; TRBD1 aligns across 7 bases. This CDR3 contains 13 residues. Germline assignment: CDR1 ENHRY and CDR2 SYGVKD. J lost 5 bases, V lost 6 bases, and 7 bases had no gene match. For the CDR3, the DNA is TGTGCCATCAGAGGACAAGGGGGCGACGAGCAGTACTTC. Its translation is CAIRGQGGDEQYF.

This clonotype has a count of ten or more. This chain joins TRBV27 and TRBJ2-7; 9 bases align to TRBD2. Germline CDR1 and CDR2: MNHEY and SMNVEV (reference sequence). Unmatched junction bases numbered 16, after V lost 4 bases and J lost 6 bases. The CDR3 spans 17 residues. Here the CDR3 reads CASSSAIPPSGTPEQYF. The CDR3 DNA reads TGTGCCAGCAGTTCGGCCATCCCCCCTAGCGGGACCCCCGAGCAGTACTTC.

This clonotype was detected ten times or more. This CDR3 is CASSNPGRTYNEQFF. The CDR3 nucleotides read TGTGCCAGCAGCAATCCGGGACGGACTTACAATGAGCAGTTCTTC. The rearrangement links TRBV5-6 to TRBJ2-1, with D possibly being TRBD1 or TRBD2 (5 bases each). The V gene lost 4 bases and the J gene lost 4 bases, with 15 bases spanning the gap. Germline lookup yields CDR1 SGHDT and CDR2 YYEEEE. The CDR3 sequence is 15 residues long. Full variable domain (missing parts from reference TRBV5-6 and TRBJ2-1): DAGVTQSPTHLIKTRGQQVTLRCSPKSGHDTVSWYQQALGQGPQFIFQYYEEEERQRGNFPDRFSGHQFPNYSSELNVNALLLGDSALYLCASSNPGRTYNEQFFGPGTRLTVL.

This clonotype appeared many times. V is TRBV27 and J is TRBJ2-1, with a weak D call TRBD2 (6 bases). V lost 2 bases and J lost 2, with 10 bases in between. From germline, CDR1 is MNHEY and CDR2 SMNVEV (reference sequence). This CDR3 has 15 amino acids. The CDR3 loop reads CASSLGRGAYNEQFF. In DNA form, the CDR3 reads TGTGCCAGCAGTTTAGGGCGGGGAGCCTACAATGAGCAGTTCTTC.